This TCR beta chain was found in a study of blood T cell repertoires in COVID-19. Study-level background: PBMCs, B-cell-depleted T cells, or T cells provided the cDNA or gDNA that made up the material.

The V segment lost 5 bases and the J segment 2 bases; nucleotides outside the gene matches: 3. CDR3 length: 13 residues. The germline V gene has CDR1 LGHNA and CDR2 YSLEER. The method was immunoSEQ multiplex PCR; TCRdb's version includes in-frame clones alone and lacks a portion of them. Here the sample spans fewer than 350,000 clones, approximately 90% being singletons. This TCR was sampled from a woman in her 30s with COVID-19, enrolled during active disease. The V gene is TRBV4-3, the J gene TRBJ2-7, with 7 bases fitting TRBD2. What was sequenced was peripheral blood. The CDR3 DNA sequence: TGCGCCAGCAGCTCCGGGACTACCTACGAGCAGTACTTC. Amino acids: CASSSGTTYEQYF.